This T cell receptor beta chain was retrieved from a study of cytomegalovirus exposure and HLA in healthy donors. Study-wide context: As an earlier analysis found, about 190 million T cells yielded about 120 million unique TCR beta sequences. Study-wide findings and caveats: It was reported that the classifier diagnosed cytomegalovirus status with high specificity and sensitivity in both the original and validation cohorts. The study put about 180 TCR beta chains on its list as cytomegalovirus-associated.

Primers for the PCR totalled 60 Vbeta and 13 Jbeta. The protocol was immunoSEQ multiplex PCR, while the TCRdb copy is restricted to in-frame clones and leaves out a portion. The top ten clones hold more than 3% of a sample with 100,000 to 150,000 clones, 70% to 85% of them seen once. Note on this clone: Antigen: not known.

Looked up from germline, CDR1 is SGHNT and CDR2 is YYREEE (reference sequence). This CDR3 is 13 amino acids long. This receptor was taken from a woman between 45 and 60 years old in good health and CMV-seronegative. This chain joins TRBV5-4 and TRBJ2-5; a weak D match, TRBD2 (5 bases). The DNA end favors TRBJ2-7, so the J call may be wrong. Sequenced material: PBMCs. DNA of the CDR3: TGTGCCAGCAGCTTGGAGTTCGGAGGCGAGCAGTACTTC. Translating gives CASSLEFGGEQYF.